The 26 T cell receptor beta chains below were found in one sample sequenced in a study of PD-1 blockade in classical Hodgkin lymphoma (dated by TCRdb to 2019 to 2021). What the time point label conveys for this sample: cycle 2 day 1 (C2D1) of nivolumab. Every trial patient had relapsed after autologous stem cell transplantation, and cohorts A, B and C differed in prior brentuximab vedotin exposure. Receptors were amplified or captured by the immunoSEQ multiplex PCR assay. The table was pulled from immuneACCESS by TCRdb, which kept in-frame rearrangements only. Such tables lose some clones; where checked, under half of the loss comes from unresolved V genes, and the rest has no known cause. The sample yields more than 55,000 clones; 88% were counted once. Less than 6.5% of the sample lies in the top ten. Sample: peripheral blood mononuclear cells (PBMCs), taken before the second cycle of nivolumab. All receptors come from a human donor with classical Hodgkin lymphoma.

The chain employs TRBV7-9 and TRBJ1-2, with 8 nucleotides matching TRBD1. The CDR3 extends over 15 amino acids. The trim removed 5 bases at V and 0 bases at J, leaving 5 bases unmatched. CDR1 SEHNR and CDR2 FQNEAQ come from the germline V gene (reference sequence). The CDR3 reads CASSLGQGANYGYTF. DNA for the CDR3: TGTGCCAGCAGCCTCGGACAGGGAGCTAACTATGGCTACACCTTC.

This clone was detected once. This chain links TRBV6-5 with TRBJ2-7; no clear D. V dropped 4 bases and J dropped 3 bases, with 13 bases sitting between them. This CDR3 contains 14 residues. Germline-derived CDR1 and CDR2 are MNHEY and SVGAGI. The CDR3 region has the DNA TGTGCCAGCAGTTCAGCAGGCCTTGGCTACGAGCAGTACTTC. Amino acids: CASSSAGLGYEQYF.

This clone was picked up one time. This sequence joins TRBV28 and TRBJ1-3, with no clear D. In germline, CDR1 is MDHEN, CDR2 SYDVKM. The CDR3 runs 15 residues. V was cut by 5 bases and J by 0 bases, with 11 bases left in between. CDR3 in DNA: TGTGCCAGCAGTCCACCGCGTATCTCTGGAAACACCATATATTTT. This encodes CASSPPRISGNTIYF. The whole variable domain, filled in from reference TRBV28 and TRBJ1-3, reads DVKVTQSSRYLVKRTGEKVFLECVQDMDHENMFWYRQDPGLGLRLIYFSYDVKMKEKGDIPEGYSVSREKKERFSLILESASTNQTSMYLCASSPPRISGNTIYFGEGSWLTVV.

The rearrangement joins TRBV14 to TRBJ2-5; 7 bases line up with TRBD1. From germline, CDR1 is SGHDN and CDR2 FVKESK. The CDR3 length is 16 residues. With V trimmed by 3 bases and J by 5 bases, 12 bases remained unmatched. The chain's CDR3 is CASSHLDRRSTETQYF. CDR3 DNA sequence: TGTGCCAGCAGCCATTTGGACAGGCGCTCTACGGAGACCCAGTACTTC.

This clone showed up just once. In the same sample, other DNA sequences code for this CDR3. The chain uses TRBV18 and TRBJ2-7; D unclear. Looked up from germline, CDR1 is KGHSH and CDR2 is LQKENI. The CDR3 totals 12 residues. V was pared by 6 bases and J by 0 bases, with 6 bases between. CDR3 coding DNA: TGTGCCAGCTCCCCCAGCTCCTACGAGCAGTACTTC. This gives the protein CASSPSSYEQYF. The full variable domain, completed using reference TRBV18 and TRBJ2-7, is NAGVMQNPRHLVRRRGQEARLRCSPMKGHSHVYWYRQLPEEGLKFMVYLQKENIIDESGMPKERFSAEFPKEGPSILRIQQVVRGDSAAYFCASSPSSYEQYFGPGTRLTVT.

Of note for this clone: The same CDR3 is also encoded by other DNA sequences in this sample. The chain links TRBV5-1 to TRBJ2-5, with 10 bases identical to TRBD2. Germline V CDR1 and CDR2: SGHRS, YFSETQ. The CDR3 is 13 residues long. With 5 bases clipped from V and 2 bases from J, the junction kept 0 bases outside the gene matches. The DNA of the CDR3 is TGCGCCAGCAGTAGCGGGGGGCAAGAGACCCAGTACTTC. It specifies CASSSGGQETQYF.

The J gene is TRBJ2-3, the V gene TRBV28; no clear D gene. The ends were cut back, 5 bases at V and 0 bases at J, with 12 bases in the middle. Germline CDR1 is MDHEN and CDR2 is SYDVKM. The CDR3 is 15 residues long. CDR3 region: CASSPTDHSTDTQYF. The CDR3 bases are TGTGCCAGCAGTCCGACGGACCACAGCACAGATACGCAGTATTTT.

V and J are TRBV7-9 and TRBJ2-6; D is perhaps TRBD2 (6 bases). This CDR3 has 17 amino acids. V lost 1 base and J 0 bases, leaving 10 bases between the germline ends. CDR1 is SEHNR, CDR2 FQNEAQ, per germline (reference sequence). CDR3 residues: CASSLGGTRSGANVLTF. In DNA, the CDR3 is TGTGCCAGCAGCTTAGGCGGGACCCGCTCTGGGGCCAACGTCCTGACTTTC.

The sample holds a few counts of this clone. The rearrangement links TRBV4-1 to TRBJ1-1; maybe TRBD1 (6 bases). The CDR3 loop spans 14 amino acids. Germline V lookup: CDR1 MGHRA, CDR2 YSYEKL. V lost 4 bases and J 2 bases, leaving 11 bases between the germline ends. In nucleotides, the CDR3 is TGCGCCAGCAGCCCGGAAGGGGGAAACACTGAAGCTTTCTTT. It yields the protein CASSPEGGNTEAFF.

The V gene is TRBV27, the J gene TRBJ1-2; no definite D call. This CDR3 contains 12 residues. The V gene's germline CDR1 is MNHEY and CDR2 SMNVEV (reference sequence). Trimming took off 10 bases at V and 4 bases at J, with 13 bases between the two ends. The CDR3 loop is CATRTEGYGYTF. The CDR3 region has the DNA TGTGCCACCAGGACGGAGGGCTATGGCTACACCTTC.

The chain joins TRBV5-4 to TRBJ2-5; 9 bases are a match to TRBD2. Germline values: CDR1 SGHNT, CDR2 YYREEE (reference sequence). The CDR3 has 14 amino acids. Trimming removed 4 bases from V and 3 bases from J; junction bases left unmatched: 4. CDR3 bases: TGTGCCAGCAGCCGCGGGGGGGCCAAAGAGACCCAGTACTTC. Translation gives CASSRGGAKETQYF.

Regarding this clone: The sample carries other DNA sequences with the same CDR3. The V and J genes are TRBV5-1 and TRBJ2-2; TRBD1 might be the D (6 bases). The V and J ends lost 4 bases and 0 bases respectively, with 13 bases between them. The CDR3 is 16 amino acids. Germline CDR1 is SGHRS and CDR2 is YFSETQ. DNA for the CDR3: TGCGCCAGCAGCCTTGGCAGGGGCGCGAACACCGGGGAGCTGTTTTTT. This encodes CASSLGRGANTGELFF.

This clone was observed a few times. This rearrangement joins TRBV14 to TRBJ1-1, with TRBD1 as a possible D gene (5 bases). Germline V gives CDR1 SGHDN, CDR2 FVKESK. The CDR3 totals 13 residues. V gave up 4 bases and J gave up 1 base, with 7 bases separating them. CDR3 nucleotide sequence: TGTGCCAGCAGCCTACAGGAGAACACTGAAGCTTTCTTT. It is translated as CASSLQENTEAFF.

The chain uses TRBV5-1 and TRBJ1-2; no clear D gene. V lost 0 bases and J 0 bases, leaving 6 bases between the germline ends. The germline V gene has CDR1 SGHRS and CDR2 YFSETQ. This CDR3 region has 14 residues. The CDR3: CASSLVPSNYGYTF. CDR3 coding DNA: TGCGCCAGCAGCTTGGTTCCGTCTAACTATGGCTACACCTTC.

This clone showed up just once. Here the CDR3 reads CASRLAGGSPVNEQFF. In DNA, the CDR3 is TGTGCCAGCAGGTTAGCGGGGGGTTCTCCGGTCAATGAGCAGTTCTTC. J is TRBJ2-1 and V is TRBV2, with 10 bases fitting TRBD2. CDR1 and CDR2 from the germline V gene are SNHLY and FYNNEI. This CDR3 is 16 amino acids long. V gave up 6 bases and J gave up 6 bases; unmatched junction bases: 11.

V is TRBV6-6 and J is TRBJ2-7, with TRBD1 matching 9 bases. This CDR3 region has 14 residues. V lost 7 bases to trimming and J lost 4 bases; unmatched junction nucleotides: 8. CDR1 is MNHNY, CDR2 SVGAGI, per germline (reference sequence). The CDR3 DNA is TGTGCCAGCAACGATGGGACAGGGAGTTACGAGCAGTACTTC. This encodes CASNDGTGSYEQYF.

The V gene is TRBV5-1, the J gene TRBJ1-2; D call uncertain. Germline V gene data show CDR1 as SGHRS and CDR2 as YFSETQ. CDR3 length: 14 residues. The V end lost 0 bases, the J end lost 7 bases, and 13 bases lay between the germline ends. The CDR3 coding sequence is TGCGCCAGCAGCTTGGACGGCCTTTCAGGTGGCTACACCTTC. Translation gives CASSLDGLSGGYTF.

The chain has TRBV6-6 and TRBJ1-1; D is unclear. Germline lookup yields CDR1 MNHNY and CDR2 SVGAGI (reference sequence). The ends were cut back, 0 bases at V and 7 bases at J, with 15 bases in the middle. This CDR3 region has 15 residues. This CDR3 reads CASSYSWAPEDEAFF. The DNA for the CDR3 is TGTGCCAGCAGTTACTCGTGGGCTCCTGAGGATGAAGCTTTCTTT.

The chain employs TRBV18 and TRBJ1-1, with TRBD1 identical over 7 bases. CDR1 is KGHSH, CDR2 LQKENI, per germline. This CDR3 is 13 amino acids long. V lost 6 bases to trimming and J lost 6 bases; unmatched junction nucleotides: 7. Written as DNA, the CDR3 is TGTGCCAGCTCGACAGGGCCGGTCTCTGAAGCTTTCTTT. Residues: CASSTGPVSEAFF.

This rearrangement joins TRBV5-1 to TRBJ2-1; D not certain. Germline V gene data show CDR1 as SGHRS and CDR2 as YFSETQ. Trimming stripped 0 bases from V and 0 bases from J, with 13 bases between. This CDR3 comprises 17 residues. The CDR3 DNA reads TGCGCCAGCAGCTTGGGGTGGGCACGGAGCTCCTACAATGAGCAGTTCTTC. It codes for CASSLGWARSSYNEQFF.

The V and J genes are TRBV5-1 and TRBJ1-1, with 10 bases that match TRBD1. The CDR3 extends over 15 amino acids. The germline gives CDR1 SGHRS, CDR2 YFSETQ. Trimming took 5 bases from V and 4 from J; bases not matched to a gene: 8. CDR3: CASSLLGQGGTEAFF. CDR3 nucleotides: TGCGCCAGCAGTCTGTTAGGACAGGGGGGCACTGAAGCTTTCTTT. Together with reference TRBV5-1 and TRBJ1-1, the CDR3 gives the full variable domain: KAGVTQTPRYLIKTRGQQVTLSCSPISGHRSVSWYQQTPGQGLQFLFEYFSETQRNKGNFPGRFSGRQFSNSRSEMNVSTLELGDSALYLCASSLLGQGGTEAFFGQGTRLTVV.

This chain links TRBV4-1 with TRBJ1-1; 7 nucleotides align to TRBD1. The CDR3 is 15 residues long. Trimming cost V 3 bases and J 2 bases; bases outside gene matches: 6. The germline V gene has CDR1 MGHRA and CDR2 YSYEKL. CDR3: CASSHPGTANTEAFF. The CDR3 nucleotides read TGCGCCAGCAGCCATCCCGGGACAGCAAACACTGAAGCTTTCTTT.

The rearrangement joins TRBV7-9 to TRBJ2-7, with 9 nucleotides matching TRBD1. The CDR3 is 14 residues long. Trimming took 4 bases from V and 5 from J; bases not matched to a gene: 6. Per germline, CDR1 SEHNR and CDR2 FQNEAQ (reference sequence). CDR3 DNA: TGTGCCAGCAGCTCCCGTAGGGACAGGGACGAGCAGTACTTC. Its protein product is CASSSRRDRDEQYF.

The rearrangement uses TRBV30 and TRBJ2-7, with a tentative D call TRBD1 (6 bases). Trimming took off 0 bases at V and 0 bases at J, with 12 bases between the two ends. This CDR3 has 15 amino acids. Per germline, CDR1 GTSNPN and CDR2 SVGIG (reference sequence). The CDR3 DNA follows: TGTGCCTGGAGTGTTGGGCAGGGGAGCTCCTACGAGCAGTACTTC. Translating gives CAWSVGQGSSYEQYF.

A few counts support this clone. Here the CDR3 DNA reads TGTGCCAGCAGCTTAGAAGGACTAGCGGGGAGTGAGCAGTTCTTC. Translating gives CASSLEGLAGSEQFF. The chain employs TRBV7-9 and TRBJ2-1; TRBD2 matches at 12 bases. Unmatched junction bases numbered 4, after V lost 1 base and J lost 9 bases. Germline V gene sequence: CDR1 SEHNR, CDR2 FQNEAQ (reference sequence). CDR3 length: 15 residues.

V gene TRBV5-1 combines with J gene TRBJ2-2; D is possibly TRBD2 (5 bases). This CDR3 region has 16 residues. Germline loops: CDR1 SGHRS, CDR2 YFSETQ. Deletions cut 0 bases from V and 7 bases from J, with 16 bases between. CDR3 nucleotide sequence: TGCGCCAGCAGCTTGGCAGTTGCGGGCGCGGGCGGGGAGCTGTTTTTT. It yields the protein CASSLAVAGAGGELFF.